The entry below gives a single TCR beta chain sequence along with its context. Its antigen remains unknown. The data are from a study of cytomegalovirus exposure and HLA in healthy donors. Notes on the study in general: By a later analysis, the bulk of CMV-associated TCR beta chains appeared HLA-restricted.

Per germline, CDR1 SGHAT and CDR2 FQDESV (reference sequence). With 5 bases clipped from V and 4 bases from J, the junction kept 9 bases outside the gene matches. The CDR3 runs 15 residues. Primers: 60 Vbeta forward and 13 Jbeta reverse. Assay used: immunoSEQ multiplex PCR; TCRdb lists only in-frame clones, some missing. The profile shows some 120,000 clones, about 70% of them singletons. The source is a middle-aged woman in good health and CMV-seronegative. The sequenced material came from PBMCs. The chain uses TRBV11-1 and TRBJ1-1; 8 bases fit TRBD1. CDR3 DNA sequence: TGTGCCAGCAGCCCCCAGGGGGCGCGAAGCACTGAAGCTTTCTTT. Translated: CASSPQGARSTEAFF.